The TCR beta chain under discussion was sequenced for a study of blood T cell repertoires in COVID-19. Overall study: Sources were T cells, B-cell-depleted T cells, or PBMCs; the material itself was cDNA or gDNA.

Measured with immunoSEQ multiplex PCR; TCRdb has only the in-frame clones, and not every one. Here the sample spans 90,000 to 100,000 clones, 86% being singletons. The trim removed 1 base at V and 8 bases at J, leaving 7 bases unmatched. The CDR3 is 13 amino acids. The germline V gene has CDR1 SQVTM and CDR2 ANQGSEA. The sample comprised peripheral blood. The chain has TRBV29-1 and TRBJ1-2, with 7 bases fitting TRBD1. The TCR sequence derives from a man older than 75 with acute or convalescent COVID-19. The DNA of the CDR3 is TGCAGCGTTGAAGTGGTACAGGGGAGCGGCTACACCTTC. It specifies CSVEVVQGSGYTF.